This T cell receptor (beta chain) derives from a study of shared clonotypes between healthy human individuals. Study results and caveats: The low donor count limited represented genetic and exposure-history diversity.

Germline V gene sequence: CDR1 SGHVS, CDR2 FQNEAQ. This CDR3 spans 19 amino acids. Trimming stripped 3 bases from V and 0 bases from J, with 18 bases between. This clone was seen just once. Its matching antigen is unknown. Repertoires were generated with immunoSEQ multiplex PCR, while TCRdb's copy carries only in-frame clones and drops some. This sample has millions of clones, with just under 95% found just once. Naive CD8 isolation took CD45RO-negative cells positively selected for CCR7 and excluded terminally differentiated effector memory CD45RA+ cells. The source material was naive CD8+ T cells sorted from blood. The source is a man aged 18 to 29 in good health. The chain is built from TRBV7-8 and TRBJ2-6; tentative D call: TRBD1 (6 bases). CDR3 residues: CASSFPRQEVRSGANVLTF. The DNA for the CDR3 is TGTGCCAGCAGCTTCCCTCGACAGGAGGTTCGCTCTGGGGCCAACGTCCTGACTTTC.